This TCR beta chain came from a study of OX40 agonist ivuxolimab in advanced cancers. In the study overall: Among those enrolled, mean age was 60 years (range about 23 to 79) and over 70% were male. Findings and limits, study-wide: Average numbers of expanded clones were greater in CD8+ T cells than in CD4+.

This CDR3 is built from 8 residues. The V end was cut by 1 base, the J end by 17 bases, with 3 bases between. This table comes from immunoSEQ multiplex PCR, and its TCRdb copy is limited to in-frame clones, with some not included. The table lists around 86,000 clones, approximately 80% of them singletons. With respect to this clone: The antigen is unknown.

Patients were excluded for autoimmune disease history or systemic immunosuppression. This receptor was obtained from an adult with an advanced solid tumor such as melanoma, head and neck, liver or kidney cancer. V and J are TRBV5-7 and TRBJ1-4; the D is unclear. TRBV5-7 is given ORF status, its function remaining uncertain. The sequencing used CD4+ or CD8+ T cells sorted from blood, collected in a trial of the OX40 agonist ivuxolimab. The CDR3 region is CASSLRFF. The DNA of the CDR3 is TGTGCCAGCAGCTTGAGATTTTTT.